The next 5 T cell receptor beta chains were all read from a single sample in a study of blood T cell repertoires in COVID-19. The assay was immunoSEQ multiplex PCR, and TCRdb's table has in-frame clones only and misses some. The table has 450,000 to 500,000 clones, over 75% seen once. The sample taken for sequencing was peripheral blood. The receptors here all came from a human donor in a cohort sampled during active COVID-19.

This clone was picked up a small number of times. The chain has TRBV10-3 and TRBJ2-7; 11 nucleotides line up with TRBD2. The CDR3 contains 14 residues. The germline V gene encodes CDR1 ENHRY and CDR2 SYGVKD. The trim removed 4 bases at V and 3 bases at J, leaving 2 bases unmatched. CDR3 in amino acids: CAISVTSGIYEQYF. The CDR3 DNA reads TGTGCCATCAGTGTGACTAGCGGGATCTACGAGCAGTACTTC.

This chain connects TRBV19 to TRBJ2-3; D might be TRBD2 (6 bases). CDR1 is LNHDA and CDR2 is SQIVND in the germline V gene (reference sequence). CDR3 length: 13 residues. V lost 5 bases and J lost 2, with 8 bases in between. CDR3 protein: CASSSDYTDTQYF. As DNA, the CDR3 is TGTGCCAGTAGTTCGGACTACACAGATACGCAGTATTTT. Drawing the rest from reference TRBV19 and TRBJ2-3, the complete variable domain is DGGITQSPKYLFRKEGQNVTLSCEQNLNHDAMYWYRQDPGQGLRLIYYSQIVNDFQKGDIAEGYSVSREKKESFPLTVTSAQKNPTAFYLCASSSDYTDTQYFGPGTRLTVL.

The chain combines TRBV30 with TRBJ2-5, with no clear D. Germline CDR1 is GTSNPN and CDR2 is SVGIG (reference sequence). With 3 bases removed from V and 0 bases from J, the gap between germline ends came to 5 bases. The CDR3 covers 12 residues. CDR3 amino acids: CAWSTDQETQYF. The CDR3 DNA reads TGTGCCTGGAGCACAGACCAAGAGACCCAGTACTTC.

This chain links TRBV18 with TRBJ1-2, with a possible D match to TRBD1 (6 bases). The CDR3 is 14 residues long. Trimming took 2 bases from V and 4 from J, leaving 11 bases between them. Germline assignment: CDR1 KGHSH and CDR2 LQKENI. CDR3 loop: CASSPSSGAYGYTF. CDR3 nucleotide sequence: TGTGCCAGCTCACCAAGCTCAGGGGCCTATGGCTACACCTTC.

The chain joins TRBV27 to TRBJ1-2; TRBD1 aligns across 8 bases. CDR3 length: 12 amino acids. Unmatched junction bases numbered 6, after V lost 5 bases and J lost 10 bases. Germline CDR1 and CDR2: MNHEY and SMNVEV (reference sequence). The CDR3 reads CASSPGTGVYTF. The CDR3 DNA reads as TGTGCCAGCAGTCCAGGGACAGGCGTCTACACCTTC.